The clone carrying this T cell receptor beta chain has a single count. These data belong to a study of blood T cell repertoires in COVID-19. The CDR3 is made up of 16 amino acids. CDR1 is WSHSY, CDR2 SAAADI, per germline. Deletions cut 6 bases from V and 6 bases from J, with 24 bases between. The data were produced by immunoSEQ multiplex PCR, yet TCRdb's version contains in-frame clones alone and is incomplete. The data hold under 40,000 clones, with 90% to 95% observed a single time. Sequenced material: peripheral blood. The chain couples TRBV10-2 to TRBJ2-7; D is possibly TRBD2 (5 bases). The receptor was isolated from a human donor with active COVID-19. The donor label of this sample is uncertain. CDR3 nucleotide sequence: TGCGCCAGCAGCGAGCGGACGGGGATGAGCTCGGCCGAGCAGTACTTC. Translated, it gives CASSERTGMSSAEQYF.